This TCR beta chain was retrieved from a study of T-cell reconstitution after alpha-beta-depleted transplantation in children. Study-wide results and limits: Surviving recipient T cells and intrathymic progenitors accounted for some patients' high TCRbeta diversity at day 60. Hyperexpanded clones declined; after one year, newly produced T cells mostly supplied diversity.

Unique molecular identifiers tagged the TCRbeta library. Each CDR3 protein gets one entry after TCRdb re-called the PCR reads with MiXCR. The data contain roughly 280,000 distinct CDR3 sequences, 11% of them singletons. This clonotype was observed at least ten times. Its target is not known. Sequenced material: peripheral blood, taken 180 days after TCRalphabeta/CD19-depleted stem cell transplant. The sequence came from a male patient between 2 and 10 years old who had a stem cell transplant for chronic granulomatous disease, so the T cells may come from the graft donor.

The CDR3 loop is CASSRVGRSTYEQYF. The CDR3 DNA reads as TGTGCCAGCAGCCGCGTCGGGCGGAGCACCTACGAGCAGTACTTC. V usage is TRBV3-1 and J usage is TRBJ2-7; no reliable D call. CDR3 length: 15 amino acids. From germline, CDR1 is LGHDT and CDR2 YNNKEL (reference sequence). The germline V and J ends were trimmed by 4 bases and 2 bases, with 15 bases remaining between them.